These 27 T cell receptor beta chains came from one sample sequenced in a study of OX40 agonist ivuxolimab in advanced cancers. Measured with immunoSEQ multiplex PCR; TCRdb has only the in-frame clones, and not every one. The sample lists 53,000 or so clones, 87% occurring once. The sequencing used CD4+ or CD8+ T cells sorted from blood, collected in a trial of the OX40 agonist ivuxolimab. These receptor sequences come from an adult with an advanced solid tumor such as melanoma, head and neck, liver or kidney cancer.

This chain's CDR3 is CASSLLQRGNTGELFF. CDR3 sequence (DNA): TGTGCCAGCAGCTTGTTACAGCGAGGTAACACCGGGGAGCTGTTTTTT. The rearrangement joins TRBV5-5 to TRBJ2-2; D unresolved. The CDR3 consists of 16 residues. The V and J ends lost 1 base and 2 bases respectively, with 12 bases between them. From germline, CDR1 is SGHKS and CDR2 YYEKEE (reference sequence).

The J gene is TRBJ2-1, the V gene TRBV4-1; D gene ambiguous. V was cut by 1 base and J by 0 bases, with 7 bases left in between. CDR1 MGHRA and CDR2 YSYEKL come from the germline V gene. The CDR3 sequence is 15 residues long. DNA of the CDR3: TGCGCCAGCAGCCAAGTACTTTTCTCCTACAATGAGCAGTTCTTC. Its protein product is CASSQVLFSYNEQFF.

The chain combines TRBV30 with TRBJ2-7, with D unresolved. Trimming left V 0 bases short and J 6 bases short, with 9 bases between. This CDR3 comprises 12 residues. Looked up from germline, CDR1 is GTSNPN and CDR2 is SVGIG (reference sequence). The CDR3 region has the DNA TGTGCCTGGAGTGTTCGGTGGGGCGAGCAGTACTTC. Translated: CAWSVRWGEQYF.

The chain joins TRBV9 to TRBJ2-3; D not resolved. The germline V and J ends were trimmed by 3 bases and 0 bases, with 2 bases remaining between them. The CDR3 runs 12 residues. Germline V lookup: CDR1 SGDLS, CDR2 YYNGEE. The DNA for the CDR3 is TGTGCCAGCAGCGCAAGCACAGATACGCAGTATTTT. It is translated as CASSASTDTQYF.

The V call is TRBV10-3, the J call TRBJ1-2, with no clear D. Trimming took 2 bases from V and 7 from J, leaving 8 bases between them. The CDR3 consists of 12 residues. Looked up from germline, CDR1 is ENHRY and CDR2 is SYGVKD. This CDR3 reads CAISETTAGYTF. CDR3 nucleotide sequence: TGTGCCATCAGTGAGACAACAGCTGGCTACACCTTC.

The CDR3 sequence: CASSFASGGGRDTQYF. CDR3 DNA sequence: TGCGCCAGCAGCTTTGCCAGCGGTGGTGGGAGGGATACGCAGTATTTT. The V gene is TRBV5-1, the J gene TRBJ2-3; TRBD2 might be the D (6 bases). With 2 bases removed from V and 6 bases from J, the gap between germline ends came to 19 bases. CDR1 and CDR2 (germline): SGHRS, YFSETQ. This CDR3 region has 16 residues.

The rearrangement links TRBV4-3 to TRBJ1-1; TRBD1 agrees at 7 bases. This CDR3 has 16 amino acids. The germline V gene has CDR1 LGHNA and CDR2 YSLEER. The V and J ends lost 1 base and 0 bases, in that order; junction bases with no gene match: 5. CDR3 nucleotides: TGCGCCAGCAGCCAAGCTAGGGGGCTTTTGAACACTGAAGCTTTCTTT. Its protein product is CASSQARGLLNTEAFF.

The rearrangement links TRBV29-1 to TRBJ1-1, with D maybe TRBD1 (6 bases). The germline V gene has CDR1 SQVTM and CDR2 ANQGSEA. CDR3 length equals 14 residues. Trimming shortened V by 6 bases and J by 5 bases, and 19 bases separated the two germline ends. DNA of the CDR3: TGCAGCGTCGCCCGACAGGCGGTTGAGACTGAAGCTTTCTTT. Protein sequence: CSVARQAVETEAFF.

V is TRBV6-6 and J is TRBJ1-2; maybe TRBD1 (6 bases). The CDR3 has 14 amino acids. Germline CDR1 is MNHNY and CDR2 is SVGAGI (reference sequence). V was trimmed by 7 bases and J by 4 bases, leaving 16 bases between them. The CDR3 DNA follows: TGTGCCAGCAAGGCCGAAGGGGGTTTCTATGGCTACACCTTC. The encoded protein is CASKAEGGFYGYTF.

The chain combines TRBV7-9 with TRBJ1-5, with D unclear. The CDR3 has 13 amino acids. Trimming cost V 2 bases and J 7 bases, with 9 bases left between them. CDR1 and CDR2 from the germline V gene are SEHNR and FQNEAQ (reference sequence). The CDR3 bases are TGTGCCAGCAGCTTACTAGGTCCCCAGCCCCAGCATTTT. Its translation is CASSLLGPQPQHF.

The V gene is TRBV19, the J gene TRBJ1-1; no clear D gene. CDR1 is LNHDA and CDR2 is SQIVND in the germline V gene (reference sequence). The CDR3 totals 15 residues. Trimming took off 9 bases at V and 0 bases at J, with 17 bases between the two ends. CDR3 region: CASALGQNLNTEAFF. For the CDR3, the DNA is TGTGCCAGCGCCTTAGGGCAGAACCTGAACACTGAAGCTTTCTTT.

The chain is built from TRBV9 and TRBJ2-3; 7 positions agree with TRBD2. The CDR3 spans 17 residues. V lost 1 base, J lost 2 bases, and 10 bases stayed unmatched. In germline, CDR1 is SGDLS, CDR2 YYNGEE. CDR3 sequence: CASSVQGWEGFTDTQYF. The CDR3 DNA is TGTGCCAGCAGCGTACAAGGTTGGGAGGGATTCACAGATACGCAGTATTTT.

This clone was picked up a small number of times. The chain recombines TRBV19 with TRBJ1-2; D not resolved. The CDR3 has 15 amino acids. The V gene's germline CDR1 is LNHDA and CDR2 SQIVND (reference sequence). The ends were cut back, 1 base at V and 1 base at J, with 10 bases in the middle. The CDR3 DNA follows: TGTGCCAGTAGTATAGGGGCACGATATAACTATGGCTACACCTTC. Translating gives CASSIGARYNYGYTF.

The chain is built from TRBV15 and TRBJ2-3; D might be TRBD2 (5 bases). This CDR3 is built from 18 residues. The germline V gene encodes CDR1 LNHNV and CDR2 YYDKDF (reference sequence). V lost 3 bases, J lost 3 bases, and 22 bases lay in between. The CDR3 DNA sequence: TGTGCCACCAGCAGCTGGGCTAGCCCCATAGCCCTTACAGATACGCAGTATTTT. It specifies CATSSWASPIALTDTQYF. Together with reference TRBV15 and TRBJ2-3, the CDR3 gives the full variable domain: DAMVIQNPRYQVTQFGKPVTLSCSQTLNHNVMYWYQQKSSQAPKLLFHYYDKDFNNEADTPDNFQSRRPNTSFCFLDIRSPGLGDTAMYLCATSSWASPIALTDTQYFGPGTRLTVL.

The chain uses TRBV5-1 and TRBJ1-3; TRBD1 matches 7 bases. CDR1 SGHRS and CDR2 YFSETQ come from the germline V gene. This CDR3 is 15 amino acids long. Trimming took 4 bases from V and 3 from J; bases not matched to a gene: 7. As DNA, the CDR3 is TGCGCCAGCAGCCCGCAGACAGGGATTGGAAACACCATATATTTT. It encodes CASSPQTGIGNTIYF.

The chain carries TRBV7-2 and TRBJ2-1; TRBD2 agrees at 8 bases. The V segment lost 0 bases and the J segment 6 bases; nucleotides outside the gene matches: 4. Germline V CDR1 and CDR2: SGHTA, FQGNSA. The CDR3 extends over 15 amino acids. The CDR3: CASSLAPGTSNEQFF. The CDR3 DNA reads as TGTGCCAGCAGCTTAGCGCCTGGGACTAGCAATGAGCAGTTCTTC.

The chain joins TRBV27 to TRBJ2-7; TRBD1 aligns across 9 bases. Germline loops: CDR1 MNHEY, CDR2 SMNVEV (reference sequence). The CDR3 extends over 14 amino acids. V lost 5 bases to trimming and J lost 2 bases; unmatched junction nucleotides: 4. CDR3 DNA: TGTGCCAGCAGTCTACGGGACAGGGCCTACGAGCAGTACTTC. Its protein is CASSLRDRAYEQYF.

The chain couples TRBV7-9 to TRBJ2-1; 13 bases agree with TRBD2. Per germline, CDR1 SEHNR and CDR2 FQNEAQ (reference sequence). J was trimmed by 8 bases and V by 5 bases; bases with no gene match: 6. This CDR3 comprises 15 residues. CDR3 region: CASSLGLAGVHEQFF. CDR3 sequence (DNA): TGTGCCAGCAGCCTAGGACTAGCGGGGGTGCATGAGCAGTTCTTC.

This clone was observed a single time. The chain is built from TRBV5-3 and TRBJ2-7; D call uncertain. TRBV5-3 is an ORF for which the function is uncertain. The germline V and J ends were trimmed by 2 bases and 6 bases, with 12 bases remaining between them. CDR3 length: 13 residues. The CDR3 DNA sequence: TGTGCCAGAAGCTTAAAAGTCCCACGCGAGCAGTACTTC. As protein: CARSLKVPREQYF.

The chain employs TRBV5-4 and TRBJ2-7, with a weak D call TRBD1 (6 bases). Between the trimmed V and J ends, which lost 3 bases and 0 bases, there was a span of 16 bases. Germline CDR1 SGHNT, CDR2 YYREEE (reference sequence). The CDR3 loop spans 16 amino acids. CDR3 region: CASSSYKQGLSYEQYF. In nucleotides, the CDR3 is TGTGCCAGCAGCTCCTACAAACAGGGCCTCTCCTACGAGCAGTACTTC.

The chain joins TRBV9 to TRBJ2-3; no clear D. The CDR3 sequence is 16 residues long. Germline V gene sequence: CDR1 SGDLS, CDR2 YYNGEE. V gave up 3 bases and J gave up 2 bases, with 16 bases separating them. The CDR3 DNA follows: TGTGCCAGCAGCGAACAAGGACGGACCTCCACAGATACGCAGTATTTT. This gives the protein CASSEQGRTSTDTQYF. Based on the CDR3 plus reference TRBV9 and TRBJ2-3, the full variable domain is DSGVTQTPKHLITATGQRVTLRCSPRSGDLSVYWYQQSLDQGLQFLIQYYNGEERAKGNILERFSAQQFPDLHSELNLSSLELGDSALYFCASSEQGRTSTDTQYFGPGTRLTVL.

J is TRBJ2-7 and V is TRBV15; TRBD2 matches 11 bases. The junction had 6 bases not matched to a gene; V was cut back by 0 bases and J by 5 bases. The CDR3 is 16 amino acids. CDR1 is LNHNV and CDR2 is YYDKDF in the germline V gene (reference sequence). Here the CDR3 DNA reads TGTGCCACCAGCAGAGATTTACTAGCGGGAGTCAACGAGCAGTACTTC. Its translation is CATSRDLLAGVNEQYF.

Turning to this clone: Because it lacks the conserved phenylalanine or tryptophan at the end, this CDR3 is likely a read error. The DNA is omitted, as the CDR3 cannot be located on it reliably, and the CDR3 follows TCRdb's listing. The CDR3 here is CASSYLGGAGVLL. The chain joins TRBV2 to TRBJ2-7; the D call TRBD2 from the table was never checked on the DNA. Germline CDR1 is SNHLY and CDR2 is FYNNEI. The CDR3 is 13 amino acids in total, end residues counted.

The chain combines TRBV15 with TRBJ1-2; D not resolved. The CDR3 spans 11 residues. Germline lookup yields CDR1 LNHNV and CDR2 YYDKDF (reference sequence). V lost 3 bases, J lost 5 bases, and 4 bases lay in between. DNA of the CDR3: TGTGCCACCAGCAGCGGATATGGCTACACCTTC. Amino acids: CATSSGYGYTF.

J is TRBJ1-1 and V is TRBV7-2; 9 bases fit TRBD1. CDR1 is SGHTA and CDR2 is FQGNSA in the germline V gene. This CDR3 spans 15 amino acids. V was clipped by 3 bases and J by 1 base; unmatched bases: 3. CDR3: CASSFGQGRNTEAFF. The CDR3, as DNA: TGTGCCAGCAGCTTTGGACAGGGGAGGAACACTGAAGCTTTCTTT.

J is TRBJ1-5 and V is TRBV28, with 8 positions matching TRBD1. CDR1 is MDHEN and CDR2 is SYDVKM in the germline V gene. Trimming took 2 bases from V and 1 from J; bases not matched to a gene: 1. The CDR3 runs 15 residues. CDR3 protein: CASSLGQGSNQPQHF. CDR3 in DNA: TGTGCCAGCAGTTTAGGACAGGGAAGCAATCAGCCCCAGCATTTT.

This chain connects TRBV7-2 to TRBJ1-5, with unresolved D. The V end was cut by 3 bases, the J end by 0 bases, with 9 bases between. This CDR3 is built from 15 residues. Germline V CDR1 and CDR2: SGHTA, FQGNSA. The CDR3 here is CASSLTWASNQPQHF. For the CDR3, the DNA is TGTGCCAGCAGCTTGACGTGGGCTAGCAATCAGCCCCAGCATTTT.